This TCR beta chain comes out of a study of stem cell transplantation in POMP-related autoinflammatory disease. Method: immunoSEQ multiplex PCR; TCRdb's copy keeps in-frame clones and lacks some. The sample comprises tens of thousands of clones, 75% to 85% of which are singletons, and less than 3% rests with the top ten. Regarding the study as a whole: Unique TRB V-J gene pairings were limited in number in patients with PRAID.

Trimming took 8 bases from V and 3 from J, leaving 8 bases between them. The CDR3 consists of 13 residues. CDR1 is MGHDK, CDR2 SYGVNS, per germline. Concerning this clone itself: Its antigen is as yet unknown.

The receptor's source is a human donor with POMP-related autoinflammation and immune dysregulation (PRAID). Material: CD4+ T cells from PBMCs, obtained before stem cell transplantation. The chain has TRBV25-1 and TRBJ1-6; D is uncertain. CDR3 bases: TGTGCCAGCTCGGGAGACTATAATTCACCCCTCCACTTT. The encoded protein is CASSGDYNSPLHF.